This T cell receptor (beta chain) came from a study of technical replicates of blood from a few donors (dated by TCRdb to about 2017). Receptors were amplified or captured by the immunoSEQ multiplex PCR assay. Imported from immuneACCESS, the table was reduced by TCRdb to in-frame sequences with V and J called. These copies leave out some clones; in studies compared against another copy, an unresolved V gene accounts for under half, and the cause of the remainder is not known. The sample table shows over 50,000 clones, and 85% to 90% are seen once. The top ten hold under 6.5% of the sample. V is trimmed back by 1 base and J by 3 bases, and the junction contains 8 bases that no gene match accounts for. CDR1 and CDR2 (MGHDK, SYGVNS) derive from the germline V gene. Including the terminal cysteine and phenylalanine, the CDR3 comprises 16 residues. The sequence is cut down to CDR3 DNA, 48 bases in frame from base 1.

For this clone: Its antigen has not been determined. No quality values exist for individual bases; no much larger clone is one base distant.

The receptor comes from a human donor in good health. Some clones in this sample may be carry-over from other donors' samples. Sample: PBMCs. The chain uses TRBV25-1 and TRBJ1-2, with 7 central nucleotides matching TRBD1. The CDR3 here reads CASSESGQAYDYGYTF. The DNA reads as follows: TGTGCCAGCAGTGAATCCGGACAGGCGTACGACTATGGCTACACCTTC.